This T cell receptor beta chain was documented in a study of T cell repertoires in cytomegalovirus infection. TCRdb reanalysed the reads using MiXCR and keeps one entry per CDR3 protein. The table has more than 200,000 distinct CDR3 sequences, over 8% seen once. Germline assignment: CDR1 SGHRS and CDR2 YFSETQ. This CDR3 region has 14 residues. V trimming: 4 bases; J trimming: 4 bases; junction bases outside the gene matches: 7. This sequence originates from a human donor in good health (CMV status not recorded). Some clones in this sample may be carry-over from other donors' samples. Sequenced sample: PBMCs. The gene calls are TRBV5-1 and TRBJ1-1; 7 nucleotides line up with TRBD1. Written as DNA, the CDR3 is TGCGCCAGCAGCCCCGACAGGGTGGGCACTGAAGCTTTCTTT. Protein sequence: CASSPDRVGTEAFF.